This T cell receptor beta chain is from a study of T cell responses to AZD1222 COVID-19 vaccine. Points from the study as a whole: A mostly white British donor set with more females was recruited, and clonal diversity was possibly underestimated.

The repertoire was sequenced with immunoSEQ multiplex PCR; TCRdb's copy has only in-frame clones and lacks some. This repertoire shows 150,000 to 200,000 clones, approximately 94% found once; its top ten account for roughly 5.6%. The CDR3 is 16 amino acids. V gave up 3 bases and J gave up 0 bases; unmatched junction bases: 5. Per germline, CDR1 MNHEY and CDR2 SVGAGI. About this clone itself: The target antigen is unknown.

The clonotype originates from an adult who received the AZD1222 COVID-19 vaccine. The chain carries TRBV6-5 and TRBJ2-1; 7 bases line up with TRBD2. Sample: peripheral blood, taken 28 days after the second AZD1222 dose. The DNA for the CDR3 is TGTGCCAGCAGTTATTACGCGGGAGTCTCCTACAATGAGCAGTTCTTC. Its translation is CASSYYAGVSYNEQFF.